Each of the 30 T cell receptor beta chains below was sequenced from the same sample in a study of T-cell reconstitution after alpha-beta-depleted transplantation in children. A library of TCRbeta sequences, prepared with unique molecular identifiers, was generated. MiXCR, run by TCRdb on the PCR reads, gives a single entry per CDR3 protein. The repertoire consists of about 610,000 distinct CDR3 sequences, with 10% to 13% occurring once and the leading ten covering about 4%. The specimen comprised PBMCs from the stem cell graft donor, sampled from the stem cell graft. These receptors were obtained from a human donor who donated a stem cell graft to a child with acute myeloid leukemia.

This clonotype was observed at least ten times. This sequence joins TRBV4-3 and TRBJ2-7; no clear D. Looked up from germline, CDR1 is LGHNA and CDR2 is YSLEER. Trimming shortened V by 4 bases and J by 5 bases, and 15 bases separated the two germline ends. The CDR3 totals 14 residues. CDR3 bases: TGCGCCAGCAGCCCGTGGGGTTCGGCGGACGAGCAGTACTTC. Translating gives CASSPWGSADEQYF.

This clonotype has at least ten counts. The gene calls are TRBV12-3 or TRBV12-4 and TRBJ2-2; 13 bases are shared with TRBD2. After removal of 2 bases from V and 2 bases from J, the junction contained 2 bases not matched to a gene. The CDR3 totals 17 residues. DNA for the CDR3: TGTGCCAGCAGTTTAACTAGCGGGAGGGTAAACACCGGGGAGCTGTTTTTT. Protein: CASSLTSGRVNTGELFF.

This clonotype came up a few times. The chain uses TRBV4-1 and TRBJ2-3; D possibly corresponds to TRBD2 (5 bases). The CDR3 length is 15 residues. Trimming took off 1 base at V and 0 bases at J, with 8 bases between the two ends. The germline V gene encodes CDR1 MGHRA and CDR2 YSYEKL. The CDR3 protein is CASSQAAVSTDTQYF. The CDR3, as DNA: TGCGCCAGCAGCCAAGCAGCGGTGAGCACAGATACGCAGTATTTT.

This clonotype was counted only a few times. The rearrangement joins TRBV20-1 to TRBJ2-5, with 7 bases matching TRBD1. The CDR3 contains 15 residues. The ends lost 2 bases at V and 4 bases at J; junction bases unmatched: 10. CDR1 is DFQATT and CDR2 is SNEGSKA in the germline V gene (reference sequence). CDR3 coding DNA: TGCAGTGCTAGAAACCGGGACAGCCTCACAGAGACCCAGTACTTC. Its translation is CSARNRDSLTETQYF.

The table lists this clonotype with many counts. The chain joins TRBV20-1 to TRBJ2-1, with D perhaps TRBD1 (5 bases). With 6 bases removed from V and 7 bases from J, the gap between germline ends came to 13 bases. This CDR3 region has 12 residues. Looked up from germline, CDR1 is DFQATT and CDR2 is SNEGSKA (reference sequence). CDR3 coding DNA: TGCAGTGCCAGGGTGGCTGTTAATGAGCAGTTCTTC. Encoded protein: CSARVAVNEQFF.

This chain uses TRBV28 with TRBJ2-1, with 10 bases lining up with TRBD2. The V gene's germline CDR1 is MDHEN and CDR2 SYDVKM. The CDR3 totals 15 residues. V dropped 6 bases and J dropped 7; count of bases not matched to a gene: 9. CDR3 in DNA: TGTGCCAGCAGCTCCGTAGCGGGAGGCGGGAATGAGCAGTTCTTC. Amino acids: CASSSVAGGGNEQFF.

For the CDR3, the DNA is TGTGCCAGCAGTGAAACGGGAGGGGTCTACAATGAGCAGTTCTTC. Residues: CASSETGGVYNEQFF. This rearrangement joins TRBV2 to TRBJ2-1; 8 bases line up with TRBD2. Unmatched junction bases numbered 3, after V lost 2 bases and J lost 3 bases. Germline CDR1 and CDR2: SNHLY and FYNNEI. There are 15 residues in the CDR3.

This clonotype has a count of ten or more. The genes are TRBV20-1 and TRBJ1-6, with 7 nucleotides matching TRBD1. Germline loops: CDR1 DFQATT, CDR2 SNEGSKA (reference sequence). The ends lost 6 bases at V and 7 bases at J; junction bases unmatched: 12. The CDR3 totals 15 residues. The CDR3 here is CSAPGDSATNSPLHF. DNA of the CDR3: TGCAGTGCCCCCGGGGACAGCGCGACAAATTCACCCCTCCACTTT.

This clonotype came up once. The rearrangement joins TRBV28 to TRBJ1-4; TRBD1 matches 9 bases. Germline CDR1 MDHEN, CDR2 SYDVKM. The CDR3 has 16 residues. With 2 bases clipped from V and 12 bases from J, the junction kept 13 bases outside the gene matches. In DNA form, the CDR3 reads TGTGCCAGCAGTTTAGCCGGGACAGGGAGAGGAGAACAACTGTTTTTT. Its protein product is CASSLAGTGRGEQLFF.

Notes on this clonotype: With a much larger clone just one base away, this may be a read error. This sequence joins TRBV7-2 and TRBJ1-1, with D uncertain. The CDR3 spans 13 residues. Germline lookup yields CDR1 SGHTA and CDR2 FQGNSA. CDR3 sequence reads: CASSLGSGSEAVF. The CDR3 bases are TGTGCCAGCAGCTTAGGGTCCGGCTCTGAAGCTGTCTTT.

The J gene is TRBJ2-5, the V gene TRBV15; D is undetermined. The germline V gene encodes CDR1 LNHNV and CDR2 YYDKDF (reference sequence). The CDR3 is 12 amino acids. Trimming shortened V by 3 bases and J by 6 bases, and 8 bases separated the two germline ends. CDR3 nucleotide sequence: TGTGCCACCAGCAGTGCTCAGAAGACCCAGTACTTC. Amino acid sequence: CATSSAQKTQYF. The entire variable domain, with the rest obtained from reference TRBV15 and TRBJ2-5, is as follows: DAMVIQNPRYQVTQFGKPVTLSCSQTLNHNVMYWYQQKSSQAPKLLFHYYDKDFNNEADTPDNFQSRRPNTSFCFLDIRSPGLGDTAMYLCATSSAQKTQYFGPGTRLLVL.

There are a few counts of this clonotype. CDR3: CSVDTTSGTQNEQFF. In nucleotides, the CDR3 is TGCAGCGTCGACACGACTAGCGGGACTCAAAATGAGCAGTTCTTC. The chain is built from TRBV29-1 and TRBJ2-1; 11 bases align to TRBD2. J gave up 7 bases and V 6 bases, and 11 bases lay outside the gene matches. Germline CDR1 is SQVTM and CDR2 is ANQGSEA. The CDR3 has 15 residues.

This chain uses TRBV20-1 with TRBJ2-3, with 9 bases fitting TRBD1. The germline gives CDR1 DFQATT, CDR2 SNEGSKA (reference sequence). Trimming cost V 6 bases and J 3 bases; bases outside gene matches: 7. The CDR3 loop spans 14 amino acids. This chain's CDR3 is CSAAGQGWTDTQYF. DNA of the CDR3: TGCAGTGCCGCGGGACAGGGTTGGACAGATACGCAGTATTTT.

The V call is TRBV5-1, the J call TRBJ1-2; 7 bases map to TRBD1. Germline CDR1 SGHRS, CDR2 YFSETQ. The length of the CDR3 is 15 residues. J lost 0 bases, V lost 5 bases, and 7 bases had no gene match. The CDR3 DNA is TGCGCCAGCAGTTACGGACAGGCCGCTAACTATGGCTACACCTTC. It translates to CASSYGQAANYGYTF.

This clonotype was counted only a few times. The chain uses TRBV29-1 and TRBJ1-1; 9 nucleotides align to TRBD1. The CDR3 length is 13 residues. V lost 4 bases to trimming and J lost 2 bases; unmatched junction nucleotides: 2. CDR1 and CDR2 from the germline V gene are SQVTM and ANQGSEA. CDR3 protein: CSVGQGDNTEAFF. The CDR3 region has the DNA TGCAGCGTTGGACAGGGGGACAACACTGAAGCTTTCTTT.

There are many counts of this clonotype. The chain employs TRBV9 and TRBJ2-2, with D unclear. Per germline, CDR1 SGDLS and CDR2 YYNGEE. Trimming took 0 bases from V and 8 from J, leaving 11 bases between them. The CDR3 has 14 residues. As DNA, the CDR3 is TGTGCCAGCAGCGTAGTGCAGCAGCTGGGGGAGCTGTTTTTT. This gives the protein CASSVVQQLGELFF.

This chain joins TRBV15 and TRBJ2-1, with D perhaps TRBD1 or TRBD2 (5 bases each). Trimming left V 0 bases short and J 7 bases short, with 13 bases between. Germline V lookup: CDR1 LNHNV, CDR2 YYDKDF (reference sequence). The CDR3 loop spans 15 amino acids. Here the CDR3 DNA reads TGTGCCACCAGCAGAGATGGACGAGGGGTGAATGAGCAGTTCTTC. This codes for CATSRDGRGVNEQFF.

This clonotype was observed a handful of times. The V and J genes are TRBV10-2 and TRBJ1-2; perhaps TRBD1 as D (5 bases). V was cut by 5 bases and J by 1 base, with 20 bases left in between. The CDR3 is 17 residues long. CDR1 and CDR2 from the germline V gene are WSHSY and SAAADI. CDR3 bases: TGCGCCAGCAGTAATGGGGCAGGGCTTCGGAATAACTATGGCTACACCTTC. This translates into CASSNGAGLRNNYGYTF.

There are a few counts of this clonotype. The chain has TRBV29-1 and TRBJ1-5; maybe TRBD1 (5 bases). Trimming cost V 6 bases and J 4 bases, with 10 bases left between them. Germline CDR1 and CDR2: SQVTM and ANQGSEA. The CDR3 consists of 12 residues. The chain's CDR3 is CSVRGANQPQHF. The CDR3 DNA follows: TGCAGCGTGAGGGGTGCAAATCAGCCCCAGCATTTT.

The rearrangement uses TRBV19 and TRBJ1-5; TRBD1 might be the D (5 bases). This CDR3 is built from 13 residues. Germline CDR1 is LNHDA and CDR2 is SQIVND (reference sequence). V lost 4 bases to trimming and J lost 8 bases, with 12 bases between them. CDR3 loop: CASSTGRKEPQHF. The CDR3 nucleotides are TGTGCCAGTAGTACAGGGAGGAAAGAGCCCCAGCATTTT.

This clonotype was counted many times. This rearrangement joins TRBV27 to TRBJ2-7, with TRBD1 identical over 8 bases. The CDR3 contains 14 residues. Germline lookup yields CDR1 MNHEY and CDR2 SMNVEV (reference sequence). V shed 5 bases, J shed 7 bases, and the junction held 10 bases outside the gene matches. The CDR3 region is CASSPTGVLGEQYF. DNA of the CDR3: TGTGCCAGCAGTCCGACAGGGGTTTTGGGAGAGCAGTACTTC.

This clonotype was observed once. CDR3 sequence: CAWSRLAGADTQYF. Written as DNA, the CDR3 is TGTGCCTGGAGTCGTTTAGCGGGGGCAGATACGCAGTATTTT. This chain links TRBV30 with TRBJ2-3; 9 positions match TRBD2. CDR1 and CDR2 (germline): GTSNPN, SVGIG (reference sequence). The CDR3 has 14 residues. V lost 2 bases to trimming and J lost 4 bases; unmatched junction nucleotides: 4.

The J gene is TRBJ2-5, the V gene TRBV25-1, with D unresolved. Germline V gene data show CDR1 as MGHDK and CDR2 as SYGVNS. This CDR3 spans 14 amino acids. Trimming removed 3 bases from V and 0 bases from J, with 8 bases in between. Here the CDR3 reads CASSERTDQETQYF. The CDR3 DNA sequence: TGTGCCAGCAGTGAGAGGACCGACCAAGAGACCCAGTACTTC.

This clonotype turned up a few times. This chain joins TRBV28 and TRBJ1-6; the D gene is possibly TRBD1 (5 bases). V was trimmed by 3 bases and J by 0 bases, leaving 9 bases between them. The CDR3 covers 16 residues. CDR1 is MDHEN and CDR2 is SYDVKM in the germline V gene. The CDR3 DNA sequence: TGTGCCAGCAGTTTGCCAGACAGCTCCTATAATTCACCCCTCCACTTT. Encoded protein: CASSLPDSSYNSPLHF.

The chain links TRBV6-2 or TRBV6-3 to TRBJ2-2, with TRBD2 identical over 8 bases. The CDR3 loop spans 19 amino acids. CDR1 and CDR2 from the germline V gene are MNHEY and SVGEGT. Trimming removed 4 bases from V and 2 bases from J; junction bases left unmatched: 15. For the CDR3, the DNA is TGTGCCAGCAGTTCCCACTGGTTGGCGGGAGGCCCTAACACCGGGGAGCTGTTTTTT. Translated: CASSSHWLAGGPNTGELFF.

The chain employs TRBV12-3 or TRBV12-4 and TRBJ1-1; 9 bases map to TRBD1. J lost 1 base, V lost 5 bases, and 2 bases had no gene match. The CDR3 is made up of 14 amino acids. The CDR3 DNA is TGTGCCAGCAGTAAGACAGGGGGGAACACTGAAGCTTTCTTT. Translated, it gives CASSKTGGNTEAFF.

The V gene is TRBV27, the J gene TRBJ1-2; D is possibly TRBD1 (5 bases). Trimming took off 5 bases at V and 1 base at J, with 20 bases between the two ends. The CDR3 is 17 residues long. Germline CDR1 and CDR2: MNHEY and SMNVEV (reference sequence). The CDR3 loop reads CASSPRGRRGLNYGYTF. The CDR3 region has the DNA TGTGCCAGCAGTCCCCGTGGGAGGAGGGGACTTAACTATGGCTACACCTTC.

This rearrangement joins TRBV5-6 to TRBJ1-4; the D gene is possibly TRBD1 (5 bases). The germline CDR1 and CDR2 sequences are SGHDT and YYEEEE. V was cut by 0 bases and J by 7 bases, with 16 bases left in between. The CDR3 has 16 amino acids. CDR3 loop: CASSLGLTPGPEKLFF. CDR3 sequence (DNA): TGTGCCAGCAGCTTGGGCCTTACCCCGGGACCTGAAAAACTGTTTTTT.

This clonotype was counted a few times. CDR3 in amino acids: CASSYSNYYEQYF. The CDR3 DNA follows: TGTGCCAGCAGTTATTCCAACTACTACGAGCAGTACTTC. The genes are TRBV7-2 and TRBJ2-7; D gene unclear. Trimming pared 6 bases from V and 3 bases from J, leaving 12 bases between. The CDR3 consists of 13 residues. The germline gives CDR1 SGHTA, CDR2 FQGNSA.

This chain connects TRBV6-2 or TRBV6-3 to TRBJ2-4; no firm D call. The germline CDR1 and CDR2 sequences are MNHEY and SVGEGT. V was shortened by 5 bases and J by 1 base, with 15 bases between the two germline ends. This CDR3 is 16 amino acids long. The CDR3 bases are TGTGCCAGCAGTCGCCCCCCAGATTCGGCCAAAAACATTCAGTACTTC. Residues: CASSRPPDSAKNIQYF.